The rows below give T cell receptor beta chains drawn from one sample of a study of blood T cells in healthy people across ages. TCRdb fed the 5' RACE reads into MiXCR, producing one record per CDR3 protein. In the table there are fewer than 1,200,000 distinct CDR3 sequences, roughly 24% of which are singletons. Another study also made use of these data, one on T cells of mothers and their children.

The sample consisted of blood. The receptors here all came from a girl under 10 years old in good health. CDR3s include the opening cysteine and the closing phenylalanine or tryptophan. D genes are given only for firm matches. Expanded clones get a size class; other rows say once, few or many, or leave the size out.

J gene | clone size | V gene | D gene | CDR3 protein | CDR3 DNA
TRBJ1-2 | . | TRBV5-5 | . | CASSLEYVRETANGYTF | TGTGCCAGCAGCTTGGAGTATGTCCGCGAGACCGCTAATGGCTACACCTTC
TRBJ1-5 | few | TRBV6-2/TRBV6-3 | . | CASSYDGNQPQHF | TGTGCCAGCAGTTACGACGGCAATCAGCCCCAGCATTTT
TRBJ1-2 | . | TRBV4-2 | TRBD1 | CASSTRQGSNYGYTF | TGTGCCAGCAGCACACGACAGGGATCTAACTATGGCTACACCTTC
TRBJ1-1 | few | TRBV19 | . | CASSTMDSMNTEAFF | TGTGCCAGTAGTACCATGGACAGTATGAACACTGAAGCTTTCTTT
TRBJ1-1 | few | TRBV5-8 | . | CASSGDRRAEAFF | TGTGCCAGCAGCGGAGACAGGAGGGCTGAAGCTTTCTTT
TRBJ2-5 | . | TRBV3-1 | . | CASSQAAVRDTLQETQYF | TGTGCCAGCAGCCAAGCTGCGGTCCGGGACACCCTACAAGAGACCCAGTACTTC
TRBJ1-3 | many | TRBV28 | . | CASSFTGTGNTIYF | TGTGCCAGCAGTTTCACAGGGACTGGAAACACCATATATTTT
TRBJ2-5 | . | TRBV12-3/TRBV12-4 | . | CASSQSEGQETQYF | TGTGCCAGCAGCCAATCGGAGGGCCAAGAGACCCAGTACTTC
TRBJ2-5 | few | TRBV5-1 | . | CASSLGQLEETQYF | TGCGCCAGCAGCTTGGGACAGCTGGAAGAGACCCAGTACTTC
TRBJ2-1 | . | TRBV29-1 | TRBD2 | CSGTGGNYSYNEQFF | TGCAGCGGGACGGGGGGGAATTACTCCTACAATGAGCAGTTCTTC
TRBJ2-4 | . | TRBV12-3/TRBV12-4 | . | CASSHLLNIQYF | TGTGCCAGCAGCCACCTATTAAACATTCAGTACTTC
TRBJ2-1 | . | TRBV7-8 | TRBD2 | CASSARGGRGNEQFF | TGTGCCAGCAGCGCTCGGGGGGGCCGGGGTAATGAGCAGTTCTTC
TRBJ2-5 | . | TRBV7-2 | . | CASSSTDETQYF | TGTGCCAGCAGCTCGACGGATGAGACCCAGTACTTC
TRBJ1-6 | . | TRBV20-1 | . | CSAKTVSNSPLHF | TGCAGTGCTAAGACAGTCTCTAATTCACCCCTCCACTTT
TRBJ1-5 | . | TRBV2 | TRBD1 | CASSVGQGGNQPQHF | TGTGCCAGCAGCGTAGGACAGGGGGGGAATCAGCCCCAGCATTTT
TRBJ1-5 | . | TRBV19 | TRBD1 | CASSKLRQGHQPQHF | TGTGCCAGTAGCAAACTGCGACAGGGGCATCAGCCCCAGCATTTT
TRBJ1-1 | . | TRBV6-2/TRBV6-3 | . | CASTSDGTEAFF | TGTGCCAGCACCTCGGACGGCACTGAAGCTTTCTTT
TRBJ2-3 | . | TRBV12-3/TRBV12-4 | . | CARGSEISPKRGDTQYF | TGTGCCAGGGGCTCGGAAATTAGCCCGAAGAGGGGCGATACGCAGTATTTT
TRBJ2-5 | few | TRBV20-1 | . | CSASSDSRETQYF | TGCAGTGCTAGCTCGGATTCACGAGAGACCCAGTACTTC
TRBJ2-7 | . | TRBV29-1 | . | CSVANHEQYF | TGCAGCGTTGCCAACCACGAGCAGTACTTC
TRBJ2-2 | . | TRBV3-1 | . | CASLRNPLGSNTGELFF | TGTGCCAGCCTAAGAAATCCGCTCGGCTCAAACACCGGGGAGCTGTTTTTT
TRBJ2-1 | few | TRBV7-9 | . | CASSLAGTESSYNEQFF | TGTGCCAGCAGCTTAGCCGGGACGGAGAGCTCCTACAATGAGCAGTTCTTC
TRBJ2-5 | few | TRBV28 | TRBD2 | CASSLRIWTSGELYQETQYF | TGTGCCAGCAGTTTAAGAATTTGGACTAGCGGGGAATTGTACCAAGAGACCCAGTACTTC
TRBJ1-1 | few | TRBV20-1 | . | CSAIMRKNTEAFF | TGCAGTGCTATAATGAGGAAGAACACTGAAGCTTTCTTT
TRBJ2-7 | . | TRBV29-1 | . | CSVELESYEQYF | TGCAGCGTTGAGTTAGAGTCCTACGAGCAGTACTTC
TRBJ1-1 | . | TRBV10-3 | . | CAILKGGTEAFF | TGTGCCATCTTGAAGGGGGGCACTGAAGCTTTCTTT
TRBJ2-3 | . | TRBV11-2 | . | CAKSSQSTDTQYF | TGTGCCAAAAGCTCGCAGAGCACAGATACGCAGTATTTT
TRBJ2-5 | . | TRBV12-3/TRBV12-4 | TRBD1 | CASRTGTGAEEQYF | TGTGCCAGCAGAACCGGGACAGGGGCGGAGGAGCAGTACTTC
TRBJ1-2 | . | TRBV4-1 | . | CASSPSGLQGSGYTF | TGCGCCAGCAGCCCCTCAGGCCTACAGGGTAGTGGCTACACCTTC
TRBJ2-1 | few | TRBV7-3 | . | CASSSLTLDEQFF | TGTGCCAGCAGCTCCCTGACTTTGGATGAGCAGTTCTTC
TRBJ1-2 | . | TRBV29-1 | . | CSVIGEWGMYGYTF | TGCAGCGTGATCGGGGAGTGGGGGATGTATGGCTACACCTTC